The 8 T cell receptor beta chains listed next were all sequenced from one sample in a study of cytomegalovirus exposure and HLA in healthy donors. It was with 60 Vbeta and 13 Jbeta primers that the PCR ran. The data were produced by immunoSEQ multiplex PCR, yet TCRdb's version contains in-frame clones alone and is incomplete. This sample has about 140,000 clones; approximately 77% occur once, and the top ten carry around 2%. Sequences were obtained from PBMCs. The receptors were sampled from a young man in good health and CMV-seronegative.

V gene TRBV2 combines with J gene TRBJ1-1; D not certain. Trimming took off 1 base at V and 14 bases at J, with 11 bases between the two ends. From germline, CDR1 is SNHLY and CDR2 FYNNEI. This CDR3 has 11 residues. CDR3 nucleotide sequence: TGTGCCAGCAGTGAAGTGGCAGGTACCTTCTTT. As protein: CASSEVAGTFF.

The chain employs TRBV28 and TRBJ2-1; 8 bases align to TRBD1. The CDR3 runs 18 residues. The germline CDR1 and CDR2 sequences are MDHEN and SYDVKM. Trimming at V came to 2 bases and at J to 5 bases, leaving 14 bases not matched to a gene. The CDR3: CASSLVGLGQVLNNEQFF. DNA of the CDR3: TGTGCCAGCAGTTTAGTTGGTTTGGGACAGGTCCTTAACAATGAGCAGTTCTTC.

The chain uses TRBV6-1 and TRBJ2-7; 9 positions agree with TRBD1. V shed 5 bases and J 2 bases; nucleotides not matched to a gene: 7. There are 15 residues in the CDR3. CDR1 and CDR2 (germline): MNHNS, SASEGT. The CDR3 protein is CASSSRDRATYEQYF. The CDR3 bases are TGTGCCAGCAGTAGCCGGGACAGGGCAACCTACGAGCAGTACTTC.

The chain has TRBV9 and TRBJ1-4; D not resolved. Germline CDR1 is SGDLS and CDR2 is YYNGEE. The length of the CDR3 is 15 residues. V lost 3 bases to trimming and J lost 0 bases, with 9 bases between them. The CDR3 DNA sequence: TGTGCCAGCAGCGGAACAGTGGCAACTAATGAAAAACTGTTTTTT. This codes for CASSGTVATNEKLFF.

The gene calls are TRBV10-3 and TRBJ1-2; tentative D call: TRBD1 (6 bases). V lost 4 bases to trimming and J lost 2 bases, with 8 bases between them. The CDR3 is 13 amino acids. Germline V gene sequence: CDR1 ENHRY, CDR2 SYGVKD. The chain's CDR3 is CAISGGQNYGYTF. DNA for the CDR3: TGTGCCATCAGTGGGGGGCAGAACTATGGCTACACCTTC.

The chain combines TRBV27 with TRBJ2-3; 7 bases are shared with TRBD2. The junction had 10 bases not matched to a gene; V was cut back by 2 bases and J by 8 bases. Per germline, CDR1 MNHEY and CDR2 SMNVEV (reference sequence). This CDR3 is 15 amino acids long. CDR3 loop: CASSLRREQVGTQYF. In DNA form, the CDR3 reads TGTGCCAGCAGTTTACGGCGGGAGCAAGTGGGTACGCAGTATTTT.

This clone was recorded a few times. The chain carries TRBV19 and TRBJ2-1; 8 bases match TRBD1. From germline, CDR1 is LNHDA and CDR2 SQIVND (reference sequence). The length of the CDR3 is 12 residues. CDR3 in amino acids: CAVGQEYNEQFF. CDR3 nucleotides: TGTGCTGTGGGACAGGAGTACAATGAGCAGTTCTTC.

The genes are TRBV30 and TRBJ1-4, with TRBD1 matching 8 bases. There are 13 residues in the CDR3. The junction had 3 bases not matched to a gene; V was cut back by 2 bases and J by 7 bases. Germline V gene lookup returns CDR1 GTSNPN and CDR2 SVGIG (reference sequence). The CDR3 coding sequence is TGTGCCTGGAGTACAGGGGGGATTGAAAAACTGTTTTTT. As protein: CAWSTGGIEKLFF.